The rows below give T cell receptor beta chains drawn from one sample of a study of T-cell memory formation after mild COVID-19. One entry per CDR3 protein, called by TCRdb with MiXCR from the 5' RACE reads. The table has about 55,000 distinct CDR3 sequences, 9% to 9.5% seen once. Sequencing input: PBMCs or a T cell subset sorted from them (not recorded which). These receptors originate from a man aged 18 to 30 who had mild COVID-19 (a few samples of this study predate the infection). Cell type and time point are not known. Each CDR3 is given with its conserved first and last residue. A D gene is named only where the DNA matches it firmly. Rows may omit the clone size; those that give it use once, few, many or a size class.

CDR3 protein: CASSDRIQSSYNEQFF
CDR3 DNA: TGCGCCAGCAGTGACAGGATTCAGAGCTCCTACAATGAGCAGTTCTTC
J gene: TRBJ2-1
D gene: .
V gene: TRBV10-2
clone size: few

CDR3 protein: CASSYDWDTGELFF
CDR3 DNA: TGTGCCAGCAGTTACGATTGGGACACCGGGGAGCTGTTTTTT
J gene: TRBJ2-2
D gene: .
V gene: TRBV6-6
clone size: .

CDR3 protein: CASSRPGQIYNEQFF
CDR3 DNA: TGTGCCAGCAGTCGGCCGGGACAGATATACAATGAGCAGTTCTTC
J gene: TRBJ2-1
D gene: TRBD1
V gene: TRBV12-3/TRBV12-4
clone size: few

CDR3 protein: CASSLVSGSADTQYF
CDR3 DNA: TGTGCCAGCAGCTTGGTCAGCGGGTCCGCAGATACGCAGTATTTT
J gene: TRBJ2-3
D gene: .
V gene: TRBV5-5
clone size: medium-sized

CDR3 protein: CASRVGCGGSQETQYF
CDR3 DNA: TGTGCCAGCAGGGTAGGGTGTGGGGGTTCCCAAGAGACCCAGTACTTC
J gene: TRBJ2-5
D gene: .
V gene: TRBV7-7
clone size: few

CDR3 protein: CASVKSGANTEAFF
CDR3 DNA: TGTGCCAGCGTAAAGTCCGGGGCTAACACTGAAGCTTTCTTT
J gene: TRBJ1-1
D gene: .
V gene: TRBV7-2
clone size: few

CDR3 protein: CASSVRDEIYNEQFF
CDR3 DNA: TGTGCCAGCAGCGTACGGGACGAGATCTACAATGAGCAGTTCTTC
J gene: TRBJ2-1
D gene: .
V gene: TRBV9
clone size: few

CDR3 protein: CAISGTERKTEAFF
CDR3 DNA: TGTGCCATCAGCGGAACCGAAAGGAAAACTGAAGCTTTCTTT
J gene: TRBJ1-1
D gene: .
V gene: TRBV10-3
clone size: .

CDR3 protein: CASSREGGRVQGYTF
CDR3 DNA: TGTGCCAGCAGCCGCGAGGGGGGGCGAGTTCAAGGCTACACCTTC
J gene: TRBJ1-2
D gene: .
V gene: TRBV7-2
clone size: .

CDR3 protein: CASSYVWGEDSRDTQYF
CDR3 DNA: TGTGCCAGCAGTTACGTCTGGGGTGAAGACTCCCGAGATACGCAGTATTTT
J gene: TRBJ2-3
D gene: .
V gene: TRBV6-2/TRBV6-3
clone size: .

CDR3 protein: CASSSRPGQGYEQYF
CDR3 DNA: TGTGCCAGCAGTTCTCGTCCGGGACAGGGCTACGAGCAGTACTTC
J gene: TRBJ2-7
D gene: TRBD1
V gene: TRBV27
clone size: few

CDR3 protein: CASSSYERANEQFF
CDR3 DNA: TGTGCCAGCAGCTCCTACGAGCGGGCCAATGAGCAGTTCTTC
J gene: TRBJ2-1
D gene: .
V gene: TRBV7-2
clone size: few

CDR3 protein: CASSLSGGGTEAFF
CDR3 DNA: TGCGCCAGCAGCTTGTCCGGGGGAGGGACTGAAGCTTTCTTT
J gene: TRBJ1-1
D gene: .
V gene: TRBV5-1
clone size: .

CDR3 protein: CASSLGAPAYEQYF
CDR3 DNA: TGTGCCAGCAGCTTAGGGGCGCCCGCCTACGAGCAGTACTTC
J gene: TRBJ2-7
D gene: .
V gene: TRBV7-6
clone size: many

CDR3 protein: CASSPRTSGHEQYF
CDR3 DNA: TGTGCCAGCAGCCCCAGGACTAGCGGGCACGAGCAGTACTTC
J gene: TRBJ2-7
D gene: TRBD2
V gene: TRBV3-1
clone size: .

CDR3 protein: CASSKGQPRNTEAFF
CDR3 DNA: TGTGCCAGCAGCAAGGGACAACCCAGAAACACTGAAGCTTTCTTT
J gene: TRBJ1-1
D gene: .
V gene: TRBV6-5
clone size: .

CDR3 protein: CASSQAWDSDYEQYF
CDR3 DNA: TGTGCCAGCAGCCAAGCGTGGGACAGCGATTACGAGCAGTACTTC
J gene: TRBJ2-7
D gene: TRBD1
V gene: TRBV14
clone size: .

CDR3 protein: CASSWRPVSYEQYF
CDR3 DNA: TGCGCCAGCAGCTGGAGACCCGTATCCTACGAGCAGTACTTC
J gene: TRBJ2-7
D gene: .
V gene: TRBV5-1
clone size: medium-sized

CDR3 protein: CASSPLVSGRGYGYTF
CDR3 DNA: TGTGCCAGCAGCCCCTTGGTGAGCGGGCGCGGTTATGGCTACACCTTC
J gene: TRBJ1-2
D gene: .
V gene: TRBV11-2
clone size: many

CDR3 protein: CASSSDGGGLPYEQYF
CDR3 DNA: TGCGCCAGCAGCTCCGACGGGGGGGGCCTCCCCTACGAGCAGTACTTC
J gene: TRBJ2-7
D gene: TRBD2
V gene: TRBV10-1
clone size: few

CDR3 protein: CASSPGGTGYGYTF
CDR3 DNA: TGTGCCAGCAGCCCGGGGGGTACCGGCTATGGCTACACCTTC
J gene: TRBJ1-2
D gene: .
V gene: TRBV6-5
clone size: .

CDR3 protein: CASSYSTRGGNSPLHF
CDR3 DNA: TGTGCCAGCAGTTACTCGACGCGGGGTGGTAATTCACCCCTCCACTTT
J gene: TRBJ1-6
D gene: .
V gene: TRBV6-5
clone size: few

CDR3 protein: CASRLGTQETQYF
CDR3 DNA: TGTGCCAGCAGGTTGGGTACTCAAGAGACCCAGTACTTC
J gene: TRBJ2-5
D gene: .
V gene: TRBV28
clone size: few

CDR3 protein: CASSLGGASAETQYF
CDR3 DNA: TGTGCCAGCAGCTTAGGAGGAGCTAGCGCAGAGACCCAGTACTTC
J gene: TRBJ2-5
D gene: .
V gene: TRBV7-2
clone size: many

CDR3 protein: CASSPFWGQGSLTEAFF
CDR3 DNA: TGTGCCAGCAGTCCCTTCTGGGGACAGGGGAGTCTCACTGAAGCTTTCTTT
J gene: TRBJ1-1
D gene: TRBD1
V gene: TRBV12-3/TRBV12-4
clone size: .

CDR3 protein: CASSLKHRLAGALNEQFF
CDR3 DNA: TGTGCCAGCAGCCTAAAACACCGACTAGCGGGGGCTCTGAATGAGCAGTTCTTC
J gene: TRBJ2-1
D gene: TRBD2
V gene: TRBV7-9
clone size: many

CDR3 protein: CASSLAFPDTQYF
CDR3 DNA: TGTGCCAGCAGCTTAGCGTTTCCAGATACGCAGTATTTT
J gene: TRBJ2-3
D gene: .
V gene: TRBV7-2
clone size: .

CDR3 protein: CASSSTPGQTETQYF
CDR3 DNA: TGCGCCAGCAGCTCCACCCCGGGACAGACGGAGACCCAGTACTTC
J gene: TRBJ2-5
D gene: TRBD1
V gene: TRBV5-1
clone size: many

CDR3 protein: CASTPGGSTEAFF
CDR3 DNA: TGTGCCAGCACGCCAGGGGGCAGTACTGAAGCTTTCTTT
J gene: TRBJ1-1
D gene: TRBD1
V gene: TRBV28
clone size: .

CDR3 protein: CASSFQIRGGRLDTQYF
CDR3 DNA: TGTGCCAGCAGCTTTCAGATCCGGGGGGGCCGATTAGATACGCAGTATTTT
J gene: TRBJ2-3
D gene: TRBD2
V gene: TRBV5-4
clone size: few

CDR3 protein: CASSQSGGHGAETQYF
CDR3 DNA: TGTGCCAGCAGTCAAAGCGGGGGGCACGGGGCTGAGACCCAGTACTTC
J gene: TRBJ2-5
D gene: TRBD2
V gene: TRBV12-3/TRBV12-4
clone size: many

CDR3 protein: CAWRTAHQETQYF
CDR3 DNA: TGTGCCTGGAGGACAGCCCATCAAGAGACCCAGTACTTC
J gene: TRBJ2-5
D gene: .
V gene: TRBV30
clone size: few

CDR3 protein: CASSFSPLSGSGNTIYF
CDR3 DNA: TGCGCCAGCAGCTTTTCGCCTCTAAGCGGCTCTGGAAACACCATATATTTT
J gene: TRBJ1-3
D gene: .
V gene: TRBV5-1
clone size: few

CDR3 protein: CASSTWTSRAYGYTF
CDR3 DNA: TGTGCCAGCAGCACTTGGACCTCAAGGGCTTATGGCTACACCTTC
J gene: TRBJ1-2
D gene: .
V gene: TRBV6-2/TRBV6-3
clone size: .

CDR3 protein: CASSLYLAGGTGELFF
CDR3 DNA: TGTGCCAGCAGCTTATACCTAGCGGGGGGGACCGGGGAGCTGTTTTTT
J gene: TRBJ2-2
D gene: TRBD2
V gene: TRBV7-3
clone size: .

CDR3 protein: CASSSGQGLDGTQYF
CDR3 DNA: TGCGCCAGCAGCTCCGGACAGGGGCTGGACGGGACCCAGTACTTC
J gene: TRBJ2-5
D gene: TRBD1
V gene: TRBV5-1
clone size: few

CDR3 protein: CASSQDWDGGGTDTQYF
CDR3 DNA: TGCGCCAGCAGCCAAGATTGGGACGGCGGAGGCACAGATACGCAGTATTTT
J gene: TRBJ2-3
D gene: .
V gene: TRBV4-3
clone size: .

CDR3 protein: CATRLAGNTGELFF
CDR3 DNA: TGTGCCACAAGACTAGCGGGGAACACCGGGGAGCTGTTTTTT
J gene: TRBJ2-2
D gene: TRBD2
V gene: TRBV15
clone size: many

CDR3 protein: CAITGGQNTEAFF
CDR3 DNA: TGTGCCATCACCGGCGGGCAGAACACTGAAGCTTTCTTT
J gene: TRBJ1-1
D gene: .
V gene: TRBV10-3
clone size: .

CDR3 protein: CASSLRDFNGYTF
CDR3 DNA: TGTGCCAGCAGCTTAAGGGATTTTAATGGCTACACCTTC
J gene: TRBJ1-2
D gene: .
V gene: TRBV7-6
clone size: few

CDR3 protein: CAISDSGDDIRGYTF
CDR3 DNA: TGTGCCATCAGTGACTCAGGGGACGACATTCGGGGCTACACCTTC
J gene: TRBJ1-2
D gene: .
V gene: TRBV10-3
clone size: many

CDR3 protein: CASSRGPTDTQYF
CDR3 DNA: TGTGCCAGCAGCAGGGGGCCCACAGATACGCAGTATTTT
J gene: TRBJ2-3
D gene: TRBD1
V gene: TRBV7-3
clone size: .

CDR3 protein: CASSLEAGAREQYF
CDR3 DNA: TGTGCCAGCAGCTTGGAGGCAGGGGCAAGGGAGCAGTACTTC
J gene: TRBJ2-7
D gene: .
V gene: TRBV5-4
clone size: .

CDR3 protein: CASSIGGGGGETQYF
CDR3 DNA: TGTGCCAGCAGCATTGGCGGCGGGGGAGGAGAGACCCAGTACTTC
J gene: TRBJ2-5
D gene: TRBD2
V gene: TRBV7-9
clone size: few

CDR3 protein: CATSPEVGVQHF
CDR3 DNA: TGTGCCACCAGTCCGGAGGTCGGGGTTCAGCACTTC
J gene: TRBJ2-5
D gene: .
V gene: TRBV24-1
clone size: many

CDR3 protein: CASSYYSVGTEAFF
CDR3 DNA: TGTGCCAGCAGTTACTATTCGGTGGGCACTGAAGCTTTCTTT
J gene: TRBJ1-1
D gene: .
V gene: TRBV6-5
clone size: .

CDR3 protein: CASSSLEAGGFADTQYF
CDR3 DNA: TGCGCCAGCAGCTCACTTGAGGCGGGGGGGTTCGCAGATACGCAGTATTTT
J gene: TRBJ2-3
D gene: TRBD2
V gene: TRBV5-1
clone size: few

CDR3 protein: CASSLGQERYEQYF
CDR3 DNA: TGTGCCAGCAGTTTAGGGCAGGAGAGATACGAGCAGTACTTC
J gene: TRBJ2-7
D gene: .
V gene: TRBV12-3/TRBV12-4
clone size: .